Shown below are 26 T cell receptor beta chains from a single sample sequenced in a study of CD8 T cells in ankylosing spondylitis. TCRdb re-called the 5' RACE reads through MiXCR, storing one row per CDR3 protein. In the table there are more than 60,000 distinct CDR3 sequences, less than 6% of which are singletons. The sample comprised blood, either unsorted or a sorted T cell fraction (not recorded which). These receptors were collected from a male donor with ankylosing spondylitis or in good health (not recorded which).

This clonotype was detected ten times or more. This chain uses TRBV19 with TRBJ1-5; D perhaps matches TRBD1 (5 bases). Per the germline V gene, CDR1 is LNHDA and CDR2 is SQIVND (reference sequence). This CDR3 is built from 12 residues. CDR3 in DNA: TGTGCGATCGGGGGTGTAGGTCAGCCCCAGCATTTT. It specifies CAIGGVGQPQHF.

V gene TRBV7-9 combines with J gene TRBJ1-5; perhaps TRBD1 as D (5 bases). Germline V CDR1 and CDR2: SEHNR, FQNEAQ (reference sequence). V shed 7 bases and J shed 2 bases, with 12 bases lying between them. The CDR3 extends over 14 amino acids. In DNA form, the CDR3 reads TGTGCCAGCACGTACGACAGCGGCAATCAGCCCCAGCATTTT. It specifies CASTYDSGNQPQHF.

This clonotype was recorded at least ten times. The chain joins TRBV28 to TRBJ2-7; tentative D call: TRBD1 (6 bases). Germline V gene data show CDR1 as MDHEN and CDR2 as SYDVKM. The CDR3 consists of 14 residues. Trimming cost V 3 bases and J 2 bases, with 11 bases left between them. The CDR3 DNA is TGTGCCAGCAGTTTGAACGACAGGCCCTACGAGCAGTACTTC. Amino acid sequence: CASSLNDRPYEQYF.

This clonotype was seen repeatedly, ten times or more. V and J are TRBV12-3 or TRBV12-4 and TRBJ2-7; D may correspond to TRBD1 or TRBD2 (7 bases each). This CDR3 comprises 14 residues. Trimming left V 3 bases short and J 1 base short, with 10 bases between. The CDR3 bases are TGTGCCAGCAGTTTCAGGGGGGGTTCCTACGAGCAGTACTTC. Its translation is CASSFRGGSYEQYF.

This clonotype was observed at least ten times. The chain joins TRBV5-8 to TRBJ2-2, with D possibly TRBD2 on 5 matching bases. The V gene's germline CDR1 is SGHTS and CDR2 YDEGEE. Deletions cut 2 bases from V and 4 bases from J, with 12 bases between. This CDR3 has 15 residues. Written as DNA, the CDR3 is TGTGCCAGCAGCTTCCGAGGGAAAAGCACCGGGGAGCTGTTTTTT. Its translation is CASSFRGKSTGELFF.

This clonotype was counted ten times or more. The chain combines TRBV20-1 with TRBJ2-7, with a weak D call TRBD1 (6 bases). CDR3 length equals 14 residues. CDR1 and CDR2 from the germline V gene are DFQATT and SNEGSKA (reference sequence). V was clipped by 4 bases and J by 1 base, with 14 bases between them. CDR3 residues: CSATKAGVSYEQYF. CDR3 bases: TGCAGTGCTACTAAGGCAGGGGTGTCCTACGAGCAGTACTTC.

This clonotype has a count of ten or more. V usage is TRBV28 and J usage is TRBJ1-1; D ambiguous. Germline V gene sequence: CDR1 MDHEN, CDR2 SYDVKM. Between the trimmed V and J ends, which lost 5 bases and 11 bases, there was a span of 15 bases. The CDR3 sequence is 12 residues long. The CDR3 protein is CASSPGGLIAFF. In DNA form, the CDR3 reads TGTGCCAGCAGTCCCGGAGGGTTGATCGCTTTCTTT.

Ten or more counts support this clonotype. The V gene is TRBV28, the J gene TRBJ2-2, with 10 bases fitting TRBD1. Germline-derived CDR1 and CDR2 are MDHEN and SYDVKM. J lost 6 bases, V lost 5 bases, and 9 bases had no gene match. The CDR3 spans 16 residues. CDR3 protein: CASSRGDRGTPGELFF. CDR3 DNA: TGTGCCAGCAGTAGAGGGGACAGGGGCACCCCCGGGGAGCTGTTTTTT. Full variable domain (rest looked up from reference TRBV28 and TRBJ2-2): DVKVTQSSRYLVKRTGEKVFLECVQDMDHENMFWYRQDPGLGLRLIYFSYDVKMKEKGDIPEGYSVSREKKERFSLILESASTNQTSMYLCASSRGDRGTPGELFFGEGSRLTVL.

This clonotype was seen repeatedly, ten times or more. The rearrangement links TRBV12-3 or TRBV12-4 to TRBJ2-2; possibly TRBD1 or TRBD2 for D (5 bases each). Between the trimmed V and J ends, which lost 3 bases and 3 bases, there was a span of 5 bases. This CDR3 is built from 13 residues. DNA of the CDR3: TGTGCCAGCAGTTTGGGACACACCGGGGAGCTGTTTTTT. Amino acid sequence: CASSLGHTGELFF.

At least ten counts were recorded for this clonotype. V usage is TRBV5-1 and J usage is TRBJ1-1; the D gene is possibly TRBD1 (5 bases). V was shortened by 6 bases and J by 6 bases, with 21 bases between the two germline ends. Looked up from germline, CDR1 is SGHRS and CDR2 is YFSETQ. The CDR3 loop spans 15 amino acids. The CDR3 loop reads CASTDGAAVSPEAFF. The CDR3 coding sequence is TGCGCCAGCACCGACGGGGCGGCGGTGTCACCTGAAGCTTTCTTT. The full variable domain, completed using reference TRBV5-1 and TRBJ1-1, is KAGVTQTPRYLIKTRGQQVTLSCSPISGHRSVSWYQQTPGQGLQFLFEYFSETQRNKGNFPGRFSGRQFSNSRSEMNVSTLELGDSALYLCASTDGAAVSPEAFFGQGTRLTVV.

This clonotype was observed many times. The CDR3 loop reads CSARDKGREISQETQYF. The CDR3 DNA reads TGCAGTGCTAGAGATAAGGGCAGGGAGATCAGCCAAGAGACCCAGTACTTC. The chain has TRBV20-1 and TRBJ2-5, with D possibly being TRBD1 or TRBD2 (5 bases each). The CDR3 runs to 17 residues. Germline CDR1 DFQATT, CDR2 SNEGSKA (reference sequence). V gave up 0 bases and J gave up 1 base, with 18 bases separating them.

This clonotype was counted ten times or more. The V gene is TRBV5-1, the J gene TRBJ2-7, with D unresolved. There are 15 residues in the CDR3. Looked up from germline, CDR1 is SGHRS and CDR2 is YFSETQ. The V and J ends lost 0 bases and 3 bases respectively, with 13 bases between them. CDR3 residues: CASSLGSLRNYEQYF. Here the CDR3 DNA reads TGCGCCAGCAGCTTGGGATCACTACGAAACTACGAGCAGTACTTC.

This clonotype was recorded many times. V is TRBV5-1 and J is TRBJ2-1; the D gene is possibly TRBD2 (5 bases). CDR3 length equals 17 residues. The germline gives CDR1 SGHRS, CDR2 YFSETQ. The germline V and J ends were trimmed by 2 bases and 3 bases, with 18 bases remaining between them. The CDR3 here is CASSFAGLSGVYNEQFF. CDR3 sequence (DNA): TGCGCCAGCAGCTTCGCCGGGCTATCCGGGGTCTACAATGAGCAGTTCTTC.

Ten or more counts support this clonotype. The chain recombines TRBV5-1 with TRBJ2-1, with a weak D call TRBD2 (6 bases). Deletions cut 3 bases from V and 5 bases from J, with 18 bases between. Germline CDR1 reads SGHRS; CDR2 reads YFSETQ. This CDR3 contains 16 residues. CDR3 DNA sequence: TGCGCCAGCAGCTCGTCCGGAGGCGGGGCCCACAATGAGCAGTTCTTC. This encodes CASSSSGGGAHNEQFF.

In this sample, this clonotype turned up many times. The V gene is TRBV5-1, the J gene TRBJ1-6; TRBD1 is a possible D gene (5 bases). The CDR3 sequence is 16 residues long. V lost 4 bases and J 8 bases, leaving 19 bases between the germline ends. Per germline, CDR1 SGHRS and CDR2 YFSETQ. CDR3 residues: CASSGGTVINDSPLHF. In nucleotides, the CDR3 is TGCGCCAGCAGCGGGGGGACGGTGATTAATGATTCACCCCTCCACTTT.

The sample holds many counts of this clonotype. The gene calls are TRBV12-3 or TRBV12-4 and TRBJ1-1; D unclear. The V gene lost 7 bases and the J gene lost 0 bases, with 3 bases spanning the gap. The CDR3 has 11 amino acids. As DNA, the CDR3 is TGTGCCAGCATCTTGAACACTGAAGCTTTCTTT. This codes for CASILNTEAFF.

Ten or more counts support this clonotype. The CDR3 DNA sequence: TGTGCCAGCAGCCCGACAGGGGTTCAACCCCTCCACTTT. Translation: CASSPTGVQPLHF. The chain links TRBV9 to TRBJ1-6, with 8 bases lining up with TRBD1. The trim removed 4 bases at V and 12 bases at J, leaving 6 bases unmatched. Germline V gene lookup returns CDR1 SGDLS and CDR2 YYNGEE. The length of the CDR3 is 13 residues.

The sample holds many counts of this clonotype. The gene calls are TRBV20-1 and TRBJ2-3, with 14 bases lining up with TRBD2. V shed 1 base, J shed 7 bases, and the junction held 10 bases outside the gene matches. This CDR3 is built from 17 residues. CDR1 and CDR2 from the germline V gene are DFQATT and SNEGSKA (reference sequence). DNA for the CDR3: TGCAGTGCTAGAGGGTCTTGGACTAGCGGGGGGCTAAATACGCAGTATTTT. Encoded protein: CSARGSWTSGGLNTQYF.

This clonotype was seen many times. This chain connects TRBV7-8 to TRBJ1-5; D might be TRBD1 (5 bases). With 5 bases removed from V and 5 bases from J, the gap between germline ends came to 7 bases. From germline, CDR1 is SGHVS and CDR2 FQNEAQ. This CDR3 region has 12 residues. CDR3 in DNA: TGTGCCAGCAGCCCACAGGATCAGCCCCAGCATTTT. This encodes CASSPQDQPQHF.

This clonotype was seen ten or more times. V gene TRBV28 combines with J gene TRBJ1-1; tentatively, D is TRBD1 (6 bases). Trimming cost V 4 bases and J 4 bases, with 16 bases left between them. CDR3 length equals 15 residues. Germline CDR1 and CDR2: MDHEN and SYDVKM. CDR3 sequence (DNA): TGTGCCAGCAGTTCCCCCAGGGGAGCGCGCACTGAAGCTTTCTTT. As protein: CASSSPRGARTEAFF.

This clonotype was recorded many times. The J gene is TRBJ1-4, the V gene TRBV27, with 9 bases lining up with TRBD1. The junction had 8 bases not matched to a gene; V was cut back by 5 bases and J by 7 bases. Germline V gene data show CDR1 as MNHEY and CDR2 as SMNVEV (reference sequence). The CDR3 consists of 15 residues. CDR3 region: CASSRQGELREKLFF. The DNA for the CDR3 is TGTGCCAGCAGTCGACAGGGGGAACTTCGTGAAAAACTGTTTTTT.

The sample holds many counts of this clonotype. CDR3 DNA: TGTGCCAGCAGCCATGAGGACAGACTCTATGGCTACACCTTC. This gives the protein CASSHEDRLYGYTF. V and J are TRBV3-1 and TRBJ1-2, with a tentative D call TRBD1 (6 bases). This CDR3 is 14 amino acids long. CDR1 is LGHDT, CDR2 YNNKEL, per germline (reference sequence). The V gene lost 3 bases and the J gene lost 4 bases, with 12 bases spanning the gap.

This clonotype came up many times. The CDR3 region is CASSYSGISRFLEAFF. As DNA, the CDR3 is TGTGCCAGCAGTTACTCAGGGATTAGTCGATTCCTTGAAGCTTTCTTT. This chain links TRBV6-2 or TRBV6-3 with TRBJ1-1; D is unresolved. Germline V gives CDR1 MNHEY, CDR2 SVGEGT. V was cut by 0 bases and J by 7 bases, with 18 bases left in between. The CDR3 length is 16 residues.

This clonotype showed up many times. The rearrangement joins TRBV5-1 to TRBJ1-2; TRBD1 matches at 8 bases. The J segment lost 7 bases and the V segment lost 3 bases, leaving 8 bases of the junction unmatched. This CDR3 contains 14 residues. In germline, CDR1 is SGHRS, CDR2 YFSETQ. This chain's CDR3 is CASSSEPGQAGYTF. CDR3 bases: TGCGCCAGCAGCTCCGAGCCGGGACAGGCTGGCTACACCTTC.

The table lists this clonotype with many counts. The chain links TRBV29-1 to TRBJ1-5; TRBD1 matches at 8 bases. Germline assignment: CDR1 SQVTM and CDR2 ANQGSEA. The length of the CDR3 is 13 residues. V was pared by 7 bases and J by 4 bases, with 6 bases of the junction left unmatched. The CDR3 loop reads CSASGGANQPQHF. DNA of the CDR3: TGCAGCGCCTCAGGGGGCGCGAATCAGCCCCAGCATTTT.

This clonotype was seen at least ten times. The J gene is TRBJ2-1, the V gene TRBV13, with D perhaps matching TRBD2 (5 bases). CDR1 and CDR2 from the germline V gene are PRHDT and FYEKMQ (reference sequence). This CDR3 is 13 amino acids long. V gave up 3 bases and J gave up 10 bases, with 13 bases separating them. CDR3: CASSFGLPEEQFF. CDR3 nucleotides: TGTGCCAGCAGCTTCGGACTCCCGGAGGAGCAGTTCTTC.